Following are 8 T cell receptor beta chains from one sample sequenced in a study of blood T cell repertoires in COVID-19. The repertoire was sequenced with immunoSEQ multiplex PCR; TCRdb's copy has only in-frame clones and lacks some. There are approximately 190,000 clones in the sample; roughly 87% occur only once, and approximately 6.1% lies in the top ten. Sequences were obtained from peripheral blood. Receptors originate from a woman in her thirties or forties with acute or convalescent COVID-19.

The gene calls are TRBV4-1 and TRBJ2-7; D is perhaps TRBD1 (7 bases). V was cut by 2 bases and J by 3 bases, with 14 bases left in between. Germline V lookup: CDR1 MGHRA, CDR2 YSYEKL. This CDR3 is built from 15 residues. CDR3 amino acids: CASSQRDSGFYEQYF. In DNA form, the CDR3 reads TGCGCCAGCAGCCAAAGGGACAGCGGGTTCTACGAGCAGTACTTC.

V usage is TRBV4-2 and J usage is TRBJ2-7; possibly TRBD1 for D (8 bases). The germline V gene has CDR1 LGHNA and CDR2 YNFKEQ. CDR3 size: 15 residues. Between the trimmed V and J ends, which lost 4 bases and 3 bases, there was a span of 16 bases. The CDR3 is CASSREQGGYYEQYF. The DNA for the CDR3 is TGTGCCAGCAGCCGCGAACAGGGGGGGTACTACGAGCAGTACTTC.

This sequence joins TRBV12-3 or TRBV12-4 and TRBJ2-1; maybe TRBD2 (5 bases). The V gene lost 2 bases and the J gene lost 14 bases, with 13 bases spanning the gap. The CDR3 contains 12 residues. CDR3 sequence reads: CASSLRRTSKFF. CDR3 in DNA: TGTGCCAGCAGTTTAAGGCGGACTTCGAAGTTCTTC.

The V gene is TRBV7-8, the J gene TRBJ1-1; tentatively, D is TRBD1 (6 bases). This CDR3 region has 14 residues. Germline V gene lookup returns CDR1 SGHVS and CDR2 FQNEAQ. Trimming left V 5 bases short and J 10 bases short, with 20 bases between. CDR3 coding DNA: TGTGCCAGCAGCACCTTACAGGGCACCGGTTCAGCTTTCTTT. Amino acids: CASSTLQGTGSAFF.

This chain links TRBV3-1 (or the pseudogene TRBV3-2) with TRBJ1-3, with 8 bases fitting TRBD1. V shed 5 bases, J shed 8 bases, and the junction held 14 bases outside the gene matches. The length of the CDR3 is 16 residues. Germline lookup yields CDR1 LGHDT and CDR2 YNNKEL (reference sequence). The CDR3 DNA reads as TGTGCCAGCAGCTCCGGGACAGGAACGAAAGGGGACACCATATATTTT. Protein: CASSSGTGTKGDTIYF.

The CDR3 loop reads CASSKREGAGELFF. The CDR3 bases are TGTGCCAGCAGCAAGCGGGAAGGGGCCGGGGAGCTGTTTTTT. V is TRBV3-1 (or the pseudogene TRBV3-2) and J is TRBJ2-2, with 7 positions matching TRBD2. The CDR3 is 14 amino acids. Germline V gene data show CDR1 as LGHDT and CDR2 as YNNKEL (reference sequence). V lost 5 bases and J lost 6; bases outside the gene matches: 6.

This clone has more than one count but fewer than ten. The CDR3 sequence: CATSDSGTDNEKLFF. The DNA of the CDR3 is TGTGCCACCAGTGACTCCGGGACAGATAATGAAAAACTGTTTTTT. The rearrangement uses TRBV24-1 and TRBJ1-4; 7 positions match TRBD1. The CDR3 totals 15 residues. V trimming: 4 bases; J trimming: 4 bases; junction bases outside the gene matches: 5. CDR1 KGHDR and CDR2 SFDVKD come from the germline V gene.

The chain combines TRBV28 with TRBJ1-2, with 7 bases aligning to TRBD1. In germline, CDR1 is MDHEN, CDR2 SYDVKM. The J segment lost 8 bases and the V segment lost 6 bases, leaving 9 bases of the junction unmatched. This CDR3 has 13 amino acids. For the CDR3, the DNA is TGTGCCAGCAGCCGGGGACAGTACGGCGGCTACACCTTC. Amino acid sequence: CASSRGQYGGYTF.